The 2 T cell receptor beta chains given below trace back to one sample, sequenced in a study of cytomegalovirus exposure and HLA in healthy donors. PCR primers comprised 60 Vbeta and 13 Jbeta primers. Sequencing was performed with immunoSEQ multiplex PCR; in TCRdb, only in-frame clones are kept and a portion is missing. This sample has 100,000 to 150,000 clones, with roughly four fifths found just once. Sequences were obtained from PBMCs. The source is a female donor in good health and CMV-seropositive.

This chain links TRBV6-1 with TRBJ2-7; perhaps TRBD1 as D (5 bases). Germline V gene sequence: CDR1 MNHNS, CDR2 SASEGT. The CDR3 runs 12 residues. Trimming left V 7 bases short and J 3 bases short, with 10 bases between. CDR3 in amino acids: CASKRQSYEQYF. The CDR3 DNA reads as TGTGCCAGCAAACGACAGAGCTACGAGCAGTACTTC.

V gene TRBV30 combines with J gene TRBJ1-5; D is unresolved. CDR3 length equals 13 residues. Per germline, CDR1 GTSNPN and CDR2 SVGIG (reference sequence). V was trimmed by 0 bases and J by 2 bases, leaving 5 bases between them. The CDR3 DNA follows: TGTGCCTGGAGTGTACTTGGCAATCAGCCCCAGCATTTT. Translated: CAWSVLGNQPQHF. Together with reference TRBV30 and TRBJ1-5, the CDR3 gives the full variable domain: SQTIHQWPATLVQPVGSPLSLECTVEGTSNPNLYWYRQAAGRGLQLLFYSVGIGQISSEVPQNLSASRPQDRQFILSSKKLLLSDSGFYLCAWSVLGNQPQHFGDGTRLSIL.